The 3 T cell receptor beta chains presented below share a single source sample, sequenced in a study of cytomegalovirus exposure and HLA in healthy donors. Assay: immunoSEQ multiplex PCR; the TCRdb copy retains only in-frame clones and omits some. The sample contains some 140,000 clones, approximately 90% of which appear only once. The sample taken for sequencing was PBMCs. Receptors were obtained from a woman aged 25 to 45 in good health and CMV-seropositive.

The chain combines TRBV5-1 with TRBJ2-1; 9 nucleotides match TRBD2. Germline CDR1 reads SGHRS; CDR2 reads YFSETQ. The CDR3 runs 14 residues. With V trimmed by 1 base and J by 8 bases, 4 bases remained unmatched. The CDR3 is CASSLSRGGDEQFF. The CDR3, as DNA: TGCGCCAGCAGCTTGTCGCGGGGGGGCGATGAGCAGTTCTTC.

The rearrangement links TRBV28 to TRBJ1-5; D uncertain. Germline CDR1 and CDR2: MDHEN and SYDVKM. V was shortened by 11 bases and J by 1 base, with 12 bases between the two germline ends. CDR3 length equals 13 residues. The CDR3 sequence: CASYGASNQPQHF. The DNA of the CDR3 is TGTGCCTCCTATGGAGCGAGCAATCAGCCCCAGCATTTT.

This clone was detected only once. CDR3 in DNA: TGCGCCAGCAGCCCGGGCACTAGCGCCAAAAACATTCAGTACTTC. Its protein product is CASSPGTSAKNIQYF. The rearrangement joins TRBV5-1 to TRBJ2-4; D is possibly TRBD2 (6 bases). V lost 4 bases and J 1 base, leaving 12 bases between the germline ends. The CDR3 sequence is 15 residues long. Germline V gene data show CDR1 as SGHRS and CDR2 as YFSETQ.